The source of this TCR beta chain is a study of T cells after yellow fever vaccination. The germline V gene has CDR1 SGHTA and CDR2 FQGTGA. This CDR3 contains 17 residues. J was trimmed by 9 bases and V by 0 bases; bases with no gene match: 8. General study points: Reappearing after the booster were most of the clones from primary vaccination (96% CD4, approximately 85% CD8).

This clonotype appeared a few times. The antigen remains unidentified. One entry per CDR3 protein results from TCRdb running MiXCR on the 5' RACE reads. The sample carries about 630,000 distinct CDR3 sequences, over 9% recorded once. The source is a young man who received the YFV17D yellow fever vaccine. The source was PBMCs, collected on the day of the yellow fever booster vaccination. The chain is built from TRBV7-3 and TRBJ2-1; 13 nucleotides agree with TRBD2. The CDR3 region is CASSLTGLAGIPAEQFF. For the CDR3, the DNA is TGTGCCAGCAGCTTAACGGGACTAGCGGGAATACCGGCTGAGCAGTTCTTC. Together with reference TRBV7-3 and TRBJ2-1, the CDR3 gives the full variable domain: GAGVSQTPSNKVTEKGKYVELRCDPISGHTALYWYRQSLGQGPEFLIYFQGTGAADDSGLPNDRFFAVRPEGSVSTLKIQRTERGDSAVYLCASSLTGLAGIPAEQFFGPGTRLTVL.